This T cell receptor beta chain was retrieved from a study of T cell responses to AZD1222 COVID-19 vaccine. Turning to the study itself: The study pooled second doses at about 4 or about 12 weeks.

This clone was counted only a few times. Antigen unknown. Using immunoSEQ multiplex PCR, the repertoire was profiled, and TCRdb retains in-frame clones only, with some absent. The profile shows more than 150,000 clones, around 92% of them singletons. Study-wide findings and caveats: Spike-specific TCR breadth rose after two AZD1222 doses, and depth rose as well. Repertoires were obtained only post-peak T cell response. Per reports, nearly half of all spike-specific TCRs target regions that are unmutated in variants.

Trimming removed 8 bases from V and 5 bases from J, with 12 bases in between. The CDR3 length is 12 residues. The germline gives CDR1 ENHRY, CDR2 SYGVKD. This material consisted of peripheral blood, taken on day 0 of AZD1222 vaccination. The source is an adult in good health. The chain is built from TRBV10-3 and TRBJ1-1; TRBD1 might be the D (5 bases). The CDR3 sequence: CAIGAGNTEAFF. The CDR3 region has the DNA TGTGCCATCGGGGCAGGGAATACTGAAGCTTTCTTT.